Each of the 5 T cell receptor beta chains below was sequenced from the same sample in a study of shared clonotypes between healthy human individuals. Selected positively for CCR7 and CD45RO-negative, naive CD8 cells excluded terminally differentiated effector memory CD45RA+ cells. Generated by immunoSEQ multiplex PCR, the TCRdb table keeps only in-frame clones and is missing some. The data show some 2 million clones, less than 95% seen once. Source material: naive CD8+ T cells sorted from blood. These receptor sequences come from a young man in good health.

The chain has TRBV6-5 and TRBJ1-6, with D uncertain. Germline assignment: CDR1 MNHEY and CDR2 SVGAGI. Trimming removed 2 bases at V and 10 bases at J, with 9 bases between. The CDR3 consists of 13 residues. CDR3 loop: CASSYANGSPLHF. CDR3 nucleotides: TGTGCCAGCAGTTACGCCAATGGCTCACCCCTCCACTTT.

The chain carries TRBV4-1 and TRBJ1-6, with 9 bases matching TRBD1. V shed 5 bases, J shed 3 bases, and the junction held 5 bases outside the gene matches. The CDR3 contains 16 residues. The germline gives CDR1 MGHRA, CDR2 YSYEKL. The CDR3 nucleotides are TGCGCCAGCAGCATTCGACAGGGGGACTATAATTCACCCCTCCACTTT. It yields the protein CASSIRQGDYNSPLHF.

The chain uses TRBV13 and TRBJ2-1; D not resolved. Germline CDR1 reads PRHDT; CDR2 reads FYEKMQ (reference sequence). V lost 3 bases to trimming and J lost 3 bases, with 18 bases between them. The CDR3 covers 17 residues. CDR3 sequence reads: CASSLRSLAPLYNEQFF. CDR3 bases: TGTGCCAGCAGCTTGAGATCTTTAGCTCCCCTCTACAATGAGCAGTTCTTC.

J is TRBJ2-5 and V is TRBV9; tentative D call: TRBD1 (6 bases). This CDR3 comprises 13 residues. Germline V lookup: CDR1 SGDLS, CDR2 YYNGEE. Trimming shortened V by 3 bases and J by 3 bases, and 9 bases separated the two germline ends. For the CDR3, the DNA is TGTGCCAGCAGCGACTGGACAGAAGAGACCCAGTACTTC. This translates into CASSDWTEETQYF.

The J gene is TRBJ2-7, the V gene TRBV27, with D uncertain. The CDR3 consists of 13 residues. Per the germline V gene, CDR1 is MNHEY and CDR2 is SMNVEV (reference sequence). Trimming left V 6 bases short and J 1 base short, with 10 bases between. Written as DNA, the CDR3 is TGTGCCAGCAGCCCGTCTATATCCTACGAGCAGTACTTC. Amino acids: CASSPSISYEQYF.